The 11 T cell receptor beta chains in this list originate from one sample, sequenced in a study of blood T cell repertoires in COVID-19. Profiled with immunoSEQ multiplex PCR; TCRdb holds only in-frame clones, not every one. This sample has more than 200,000 clones; over 70% occur once, and the top ten carry around 8%. The sample comprised peripheral blood. The receptors originated from a woman at least 80 years old with acute or convalescent COVID-19.

The chain combines TRBV23-1 with TRBJ1-5; D not certain. Being an ORF, TRBV23-1 has a function that is uncertain. The CDR3 length is 14 residues. Deletions cut 4 bases from V and 0 bases from J, with 7 bases between. The CDR3 sequence is CASSLEYSNQPQHF. The CDR3 DNA sequence: TGCGCCAGCAGTCTAGAATATAGCAATCAGCCCCAGCATTTT.

The CDR3 spells CASSLWGTPNYGYTF. The CDR3 coding sequence is TGTGCCAGCAGCTTGTGGGGGACACCTAACTATGGCTACACCTTC. This rearrangement joins TRBV5-4 to TRBJ1-2; possible D gene TRBD1, 6 bases. CDR3 size: 15 residues. The germline V gene has CDR1 SGHNT and CDR2 YYREEE (reference sequence). Trimming pared 1 base from V and 0 bases from J, leaving 10 bases between.

Only a few counts were recorded for this clone. The CDR3 here is CASSLEGARYGYTF. The CDR3 DNA is TGTGCCAGCAGCTTGGAAGGGGCTAGATATGGCTACACCTTC. The genes are TRBV28 and TRBJ1-2, with D possibly being TRBD1 (5 bases). The V end was cut by 6 bases, the J end by 5 bases, with 16 bases between. The CDR3 contains 14 residues. The germline V gene has CDR1 MDHEN and CDR2 SYDVKM.

The CDR3 protein is CASRAPDRGSETQYF. CDR3 bases: TGTGCCAGCAGGGCCCCTGACAGGGGGTCGGAGACCCAGTACTTC. The genes are TRBV6-5 and TRBJ2-5; 9 positions match TRBD1. The CDR3 extends over 15 amino acids. V shed 6 bases, J shed 5 bases, and the junction held 10 bases outside the gene matches. Germline lookup yields CDR1 MNHEY and CDR2 SVGAGI.

The chain is built from TRBV19 and TRBJ2-7; the match to TRBD2 covers 9 bases. The germline CDR1 and CDR2 sequences are LNHDA and SQIVND (reference sequence). This CDR3 contains 15 residues. After removal of 3 bases from V and 0 bases from J, the junction contained 3 bases not matched to a gene. In DNA, the CDR3 is TGTGCCAGTAGTATCTCTAGCGGGATCTCCTACGAGCAGTACTTC. Protein: CASSISSGISYEQYF.

This chain connects TRBV6-5 to TRBJ2-7; 10 nucleotides match TRBD1. The CDR3 is 14 residues long. From germline, CDR1 is MNHEY and CDR2 SVGAGI. Trimming cost V 7 bases and J 1 base; bases outside gene matches: 4. The CDR3 DNA reads TGTGCCAGCACTCGGACAGGGGGATCCTACGAGCAGTACTTC. This encodes CASTRTGGSYEQYF.

This clone was picked up a small number of times. The chain employs TRBV10-3 and TRBJ1-3, with D tentatively TRBD1 (6 bases). Germline V gives CDR1 ENHRY, CDR2 SYGVKD. This CDR3 contains 13 residues. Trimming removed 4 bases from V and 4 bases from J, with 8 bases in between. CDR3 amino acids: CAISAGGGNTIYF. The CDR3 coding sequence is TGTGCCATCAGTGCGGGGGGCGGAAACACCATATATTTT.

The chain has TRBV3-1 (or the pseudogene TRBV3-2) and TRBJ2-5; D remains ambiguous. CDR1 is LGHDT and CDR2 is YNNKEL in the germline V gene (reference sequence). V lost 3 bases to trimming and J lost 7 bases, with 9 bases between them. CDR3 length equals 12 residues. Here the CDR3 reads CASSHRPGTQYF. Written as DNA, the CDR3 is TGTGCCAGCAGCCACCGCCCAGGGACCCAGTACTTC.

This clone has just one count. The chain carries TRBV3-1 (or the pseudogene TRBV3-2) and TRBJ1-6, with D unclear. Per the germline V gene, CDR1 is LGHDT and CDR2 is YNNKEL (reference sequence). Trimming cost V 4 bases and J 7 bases, with 17 bases left between them. CDR3 length: 16 residues. The CDR3: CASSPESFPRNSPLHF. The CDR3 DNA reads TGTGCCAGCAGCCCCGAGAGTTTCCCTCGGAATTCACCCCTCCACTTT.

This clone was counted a single time. The J gene is TRBJ1-1, the V gene TRBV6-5; D remains ambiguous. V gave up 0 bases and J gave up 1 base, with 12 bases separating them. This CDR3 region has 16 residues. From germline, CDR1 is MNHEY and CDR2 SVGAGI. The CDR3 sequence is CASSYSIMGANTEAFF. The CDR3 DNA follows: TGTGCCAGCAGTTACTCGATAATGGGCGCGAACACTGAAGCTTTCTTT.

CDR3 DNA sequence: TGTGCCAGCAGCAGCCACCCGGCAGGGACTCTCTCTGGAAACACCATATATTTT. It encodes CASSSHPAGTLSGNTIYF. The genes are TRBV5-6 and TRBJ1-3; D might be TRBD1 (5 bases). Trimming left V 4 bases short and J 0 bases short, with 20 bases between. Germline-derived CDR1 and CDR2 are SGHDT and YYEEEE. The CDR3 runs 18 residues. The complete variable domain, with remaining parts taken from reference TRBV5-6 and TRBJ1-3, reads DAGVTQSPTHLIKTRGQQVTLRCSPKSGHDTVSWYQQALGQGPQFIFQYYEEEERQRGNFPDRFSGHQFPNYSSELNVNALLLGDSALYLCASSSHPAGTLSGNTIYFGEGSWLTVV.